These 4 T cell receptor beta chains share one sample of origin, sequenced in a study of blood T cells in healthy people across ages. The use of a sample-barcoded 5' primer and a J-beta primer mix characterized a second PCR of roughly 7 to 11 cycles. TCRdb re-analysed the 5' RACE reads in MiXCR, keeping a single row per CDR3 protein. The data contain 900,000 to 950,000 distinct CDR3 sequences, almost 30% of them seen just once; the ten biggest clones take up 10% to 13%. These sequences were also reported in another study, on T cells of mothers and their children.

The sequenced sample consisted of blood. These receptors came from a woman between 40 and 50 years old in good health.

This clonotype showed up just a few times. The rearrangement uses TRBV5-1 and TRBJ2-1, with unresolved D. The CDR3 is made up of 15 amino acids. The germline V and J ends were trimmed by 0 bases and 7 bases, with 14 bases remaining between them. Germline loops: CDR1 SGHRS, CDR2 YFSETQ. CDR3 loop: CASSLGSRPGNEQFF. CDR3 nucleotide sequence: TGCGCCAGCAGCTTGGGGTCTAGACCCGGGAATGAGCAGTTCTTC.

This clonotype was recorded many times. This chain connects TRBV20-1 to TRBJ1-2, with D unclear. CDR3 length: 14 residues. Looked up from germline, CDR1 is DFQATT and CDR2 is SNEGSKA (reference sequence). The V end was cut by 1 base, the J end by 4 bases, with 13 bases between. CDR3: CSARVTASSYGYTF. In nucleotides, the CDR3 is TGCAGTGCTAGAGTTACAGCCTCCTCCTATGGCTACACCTTC.

As to this clonotype: Since a much larger clone is just one base distant, this may be a read error. The chain links TRBV6-5 to TRBJ1-1; possible D gene TRBD1, 5 bases. The CDR3 is made up of 14 amino acids. The V gene's germline CDR1 is MNHEY and CDR2 SVGAGI. V lost 6 bases, J lost 1 base, and 12 bases lay in between. The CDR3 nucleotides are TGTGCCAGCAGCCGAGACACAGGGAACACTGAAGCTTTCTTT. Encoded protein: CASSRDTGNTEAFF.

This clonotype was found many times. CDR3 region: CASSYSRPTSGLQETQYF. Written as DNA, the CDR3 is TGTGCCAGCAGTTACTCGAGGCCGACTAGCGGGTTACAAGAGACCCAGTACTTC. The rearrangement links TRBV6-5 to TRBJ2-5, with 10 bases identical to TRBD2. Per germline, CDR1 MNHEY and CDR2 SVGAGI. The CDR3 runs 18 residues. The junction had 9 bases not matched to a gene; V was cut back by 0 bases and J by 2 bases.